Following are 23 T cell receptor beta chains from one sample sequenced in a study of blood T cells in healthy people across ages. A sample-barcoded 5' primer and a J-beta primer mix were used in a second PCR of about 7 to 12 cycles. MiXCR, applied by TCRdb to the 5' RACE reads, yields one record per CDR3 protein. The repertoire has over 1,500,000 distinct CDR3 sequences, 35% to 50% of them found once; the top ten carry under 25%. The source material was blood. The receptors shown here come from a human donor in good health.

The CDR3 is CSARPAGDTEAFF. CDR3 bases: TGCAGTGCTAGACCGGCGGGGGACACTGAAGCTTTCTTT. The chain links TRBV20-1 to TRBJ1-1; TRBD1 is a possible D gene (5 bases). The V end was cut by 2 bases, the J end by 3 bases, with 10 bases between. Germline loops: CDR1 DFQATT, CDR2 SNEGSKA (reference sequence). The CDR3 has 13 residues.

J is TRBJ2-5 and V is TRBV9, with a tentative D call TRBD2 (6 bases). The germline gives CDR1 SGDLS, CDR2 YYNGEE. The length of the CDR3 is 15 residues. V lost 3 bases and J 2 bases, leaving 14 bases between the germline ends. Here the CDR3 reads CASSARGIEQETQYF. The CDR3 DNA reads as TGTGCCAGCAGCGCGCGGGGAATAGAACAAGAGACCCAGTACTTC.

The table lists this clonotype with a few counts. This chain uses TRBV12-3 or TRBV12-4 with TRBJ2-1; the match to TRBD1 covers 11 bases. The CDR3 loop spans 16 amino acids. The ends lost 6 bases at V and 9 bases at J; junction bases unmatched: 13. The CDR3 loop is CASSRQAGQGASEQFF. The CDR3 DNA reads TGTGCCAGCAGCCGCCAAGCCGGACAGGGGGCAAGTGAGCAGTTCTTC.

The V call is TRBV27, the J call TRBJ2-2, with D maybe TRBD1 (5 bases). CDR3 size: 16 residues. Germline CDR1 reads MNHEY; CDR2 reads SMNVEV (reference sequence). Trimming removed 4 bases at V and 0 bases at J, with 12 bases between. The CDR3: CASSSWSRANTGELFF. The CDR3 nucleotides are TGTGCCAGCAGTTCTTGGTCCAGGGCGAACACCGGGGAGCTGTTTTTT.

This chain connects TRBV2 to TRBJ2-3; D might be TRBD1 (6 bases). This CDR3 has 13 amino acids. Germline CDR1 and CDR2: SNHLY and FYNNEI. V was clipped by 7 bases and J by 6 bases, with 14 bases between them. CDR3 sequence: CASILLGADTQYF. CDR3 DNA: TGTGCCAGCATCCTACTGGGGGCGGATACGCAGTATTTT.

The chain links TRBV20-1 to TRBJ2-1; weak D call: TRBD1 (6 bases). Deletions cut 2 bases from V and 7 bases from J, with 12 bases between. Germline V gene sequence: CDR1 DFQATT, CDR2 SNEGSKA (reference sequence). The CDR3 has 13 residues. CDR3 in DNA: TGCAGTGCTAGACCCCTAGGGGGAAATGAGCAGTTCTTC. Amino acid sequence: CSARPLGGNEQFF.

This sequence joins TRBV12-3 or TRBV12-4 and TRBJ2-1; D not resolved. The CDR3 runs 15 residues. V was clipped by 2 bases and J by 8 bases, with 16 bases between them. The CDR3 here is CASSLSRLSIDEQFF. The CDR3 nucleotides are TGTGCCAGCAGTTTATCGCGGCTATCTATCGATGAGCAGTTCTTC.

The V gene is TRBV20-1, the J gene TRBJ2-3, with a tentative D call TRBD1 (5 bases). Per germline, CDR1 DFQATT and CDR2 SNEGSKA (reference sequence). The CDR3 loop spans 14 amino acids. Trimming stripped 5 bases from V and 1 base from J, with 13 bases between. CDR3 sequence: CSAQQGLGTDTQYF. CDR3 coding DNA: TGCAGTGCTCAGCAGGGATTAGGCACAGATACGCAGTATTTT.

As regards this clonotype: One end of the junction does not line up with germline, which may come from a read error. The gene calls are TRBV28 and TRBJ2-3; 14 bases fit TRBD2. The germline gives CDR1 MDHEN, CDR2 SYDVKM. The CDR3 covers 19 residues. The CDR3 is CASRIGLAGGLRSTDTQYF. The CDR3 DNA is TGTGCCAGCAGAATCGGACTAGCGGGGGGACTCCGGAGCACAGATACACAGTATTTT.

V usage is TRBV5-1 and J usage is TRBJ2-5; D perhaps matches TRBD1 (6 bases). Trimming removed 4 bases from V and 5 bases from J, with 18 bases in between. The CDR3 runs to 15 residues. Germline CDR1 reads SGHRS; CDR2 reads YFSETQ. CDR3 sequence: CASSIGAGDHETQYF. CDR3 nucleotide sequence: TGCGCCAGCAGCATTGGGGCAGGGGATCATGAGACCCAGTACTTC. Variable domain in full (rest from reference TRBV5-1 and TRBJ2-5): KAGVTQTPRYLIKTRGQQVTLSCSPISGHRSVSWYQQTPGQGLQFLFEYFSETQRNKGNFPGRFSGRQFSNSRSEMNVSTLELGDSALYLCASSIGAGDHETQYFGPGTRLLVL.

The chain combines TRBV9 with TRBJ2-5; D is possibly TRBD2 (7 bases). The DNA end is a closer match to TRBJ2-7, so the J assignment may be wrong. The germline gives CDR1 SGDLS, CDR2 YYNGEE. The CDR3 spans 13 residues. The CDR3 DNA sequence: TGTGCCAGCAGCGAGGGGGGGTGGGTCGAGCAGTACTTC. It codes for CASSEGGWVEQYF.

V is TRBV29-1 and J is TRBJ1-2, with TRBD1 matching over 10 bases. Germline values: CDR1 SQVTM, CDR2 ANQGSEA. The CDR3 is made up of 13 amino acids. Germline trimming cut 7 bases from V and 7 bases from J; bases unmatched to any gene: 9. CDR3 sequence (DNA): TGCAGCGCCGGAGCCGACAGGGGGCCTGGCTACACCTTC. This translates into CSAGADRGPGYTF.

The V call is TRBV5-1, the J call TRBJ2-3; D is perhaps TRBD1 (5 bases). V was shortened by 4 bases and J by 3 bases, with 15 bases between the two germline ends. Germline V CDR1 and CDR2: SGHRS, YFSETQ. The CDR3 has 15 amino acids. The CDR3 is CASSAFQGQTDTQYF. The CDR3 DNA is TGCGCCAGCAGCGCCTTTCAGGGCCAGACAGATACGCAGTATTTT.

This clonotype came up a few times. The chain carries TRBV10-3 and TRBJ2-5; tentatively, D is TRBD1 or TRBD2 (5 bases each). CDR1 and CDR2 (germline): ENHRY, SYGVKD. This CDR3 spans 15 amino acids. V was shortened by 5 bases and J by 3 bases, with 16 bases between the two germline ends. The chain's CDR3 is CAISPGGMGEETQYF. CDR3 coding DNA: TGTGCCATCAGTCCCGGTGGGATGGGGGAAGAGACCCAGTACTTC.

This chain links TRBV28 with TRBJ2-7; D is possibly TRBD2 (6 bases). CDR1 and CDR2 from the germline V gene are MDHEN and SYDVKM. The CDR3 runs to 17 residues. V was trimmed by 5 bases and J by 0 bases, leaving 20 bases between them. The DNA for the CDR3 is TGTGCCAGCAGTACCACTCCCGGGACTCCAGGCTCCTACGAGCAGTACTTC. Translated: CASSTTPGTPGSYEQYF.

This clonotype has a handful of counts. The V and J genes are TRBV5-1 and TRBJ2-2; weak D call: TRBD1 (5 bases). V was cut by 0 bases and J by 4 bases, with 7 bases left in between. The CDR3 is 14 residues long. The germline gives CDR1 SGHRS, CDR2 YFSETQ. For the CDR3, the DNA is TGCGCCAGCAGCTTGGAGGGGTCCACCGGGGAGCTGTTTTTT. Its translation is CASSLEGSTGELFF.

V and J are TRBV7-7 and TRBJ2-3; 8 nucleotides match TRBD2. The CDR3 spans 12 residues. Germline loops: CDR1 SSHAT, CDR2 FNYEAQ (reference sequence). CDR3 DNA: TGTGCTAGCGGGGATCGCACAGATACGCAGTATTTT. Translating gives CASGDRTDTQYF.

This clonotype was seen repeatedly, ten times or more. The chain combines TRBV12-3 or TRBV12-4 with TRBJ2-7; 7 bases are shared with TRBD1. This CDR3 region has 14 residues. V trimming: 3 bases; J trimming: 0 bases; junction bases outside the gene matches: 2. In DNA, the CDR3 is TGTGCCAGCAGTTTCCGGGACAGCTCCTACGAGCAGTACTTC. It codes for CASSFRDSSYEQYF.

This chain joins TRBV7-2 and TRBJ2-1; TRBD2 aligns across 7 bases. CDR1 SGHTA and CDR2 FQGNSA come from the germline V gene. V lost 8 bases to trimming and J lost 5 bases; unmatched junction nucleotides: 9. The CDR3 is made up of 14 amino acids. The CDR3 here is CASRSGEGNNEQFF. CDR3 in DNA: TGTGCCAGCCGCAGCGGGGAGGGTAACAATGAGCAGTTCTTC.

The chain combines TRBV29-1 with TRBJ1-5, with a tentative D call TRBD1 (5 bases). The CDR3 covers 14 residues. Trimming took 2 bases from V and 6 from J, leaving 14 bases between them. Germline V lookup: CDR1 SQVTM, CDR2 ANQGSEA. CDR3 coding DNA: TGCAGCGTTGAAACGGGGGAATCTAGTCAGCCCCAGCATTTT. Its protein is CSVETGESSQPQHF.

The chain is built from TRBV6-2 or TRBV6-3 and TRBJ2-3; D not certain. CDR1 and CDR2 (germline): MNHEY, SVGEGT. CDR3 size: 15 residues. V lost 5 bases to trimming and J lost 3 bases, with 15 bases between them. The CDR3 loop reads CASSPRTSRTDTQYF. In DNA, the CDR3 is TGTGCCAGCAGTCCAAGAACCTCGCGGACAGATACGCAGTATTTT.

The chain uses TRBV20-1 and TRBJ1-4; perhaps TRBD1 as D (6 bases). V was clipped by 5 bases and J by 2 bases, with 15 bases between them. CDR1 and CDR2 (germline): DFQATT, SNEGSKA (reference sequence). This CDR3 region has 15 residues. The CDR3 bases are TGCAGTGCTGGCGGCACAGGGCGCACTAATGAAAAACTGTTTTTT. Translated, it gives CSAGGTGRTNEKLFF.

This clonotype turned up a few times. The CDR3 loop is CASSLGGGTKNQPQHF. CDR3 nucleotides: TGTGCCAGCAGCTTAGGTGGGGGAACCAAAAATCAGCCCCAGCATTTT. The chain joins TRBV7-2 to TRBJ1-5; a possible D gene is TRBD1 (5 bases). Germline CDR1 SGHTA, CDR2 FQGNSA. This CDR3 region has 16 residues. V lost 1 base and J lost 4, with 14 bases in between.